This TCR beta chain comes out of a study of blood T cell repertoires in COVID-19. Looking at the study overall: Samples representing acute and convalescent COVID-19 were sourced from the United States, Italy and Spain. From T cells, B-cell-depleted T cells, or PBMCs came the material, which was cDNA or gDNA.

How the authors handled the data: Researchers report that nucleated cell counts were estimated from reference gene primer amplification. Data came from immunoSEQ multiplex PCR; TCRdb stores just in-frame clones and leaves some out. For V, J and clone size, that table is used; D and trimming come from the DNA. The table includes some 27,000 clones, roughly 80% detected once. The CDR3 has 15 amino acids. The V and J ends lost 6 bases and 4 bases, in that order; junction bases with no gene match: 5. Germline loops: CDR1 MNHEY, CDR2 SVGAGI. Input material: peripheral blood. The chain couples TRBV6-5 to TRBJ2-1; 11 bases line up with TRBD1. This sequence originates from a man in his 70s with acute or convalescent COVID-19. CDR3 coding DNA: TGTGCCAGCAGAACCGGGACAGGGGGTTACAATGAGCAGTTCTTC. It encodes CASRTGTGGYNEQFF.